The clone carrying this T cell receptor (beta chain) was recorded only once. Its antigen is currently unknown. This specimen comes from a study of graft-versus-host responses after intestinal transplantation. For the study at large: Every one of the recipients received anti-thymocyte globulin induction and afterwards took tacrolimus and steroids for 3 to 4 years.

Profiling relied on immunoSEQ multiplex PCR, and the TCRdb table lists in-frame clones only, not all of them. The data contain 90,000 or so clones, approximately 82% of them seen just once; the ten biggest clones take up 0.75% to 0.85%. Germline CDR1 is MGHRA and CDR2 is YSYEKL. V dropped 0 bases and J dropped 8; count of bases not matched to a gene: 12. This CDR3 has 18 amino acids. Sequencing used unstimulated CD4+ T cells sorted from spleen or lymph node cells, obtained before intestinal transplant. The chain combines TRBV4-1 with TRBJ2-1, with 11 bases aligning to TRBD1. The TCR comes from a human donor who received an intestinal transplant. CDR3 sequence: CASSQDRDRGLNSDEQFF. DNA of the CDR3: TGCGCCAGCAGCCAAGATAGGGACAGGGGGTTGAACAGCGATGAGCAGTTCTTC.